Each of the 6 T cell receptor beta chains below was sequenced from the same sample in a study of T cells after posttransplantation cyclophosphamide. Libraries were prepared by immunoSEQ multiplex PCR; TCRdb keeps only in-frame clonotypes and omits some of them. The sample holds roughly 19,000 clones; approximately 69% are singletons and the top ten take roughly a quarter. Treatment was busulfan-fludarabine conditioning, a marrow graft, and cyclophosphamide on days +3 and +4. The sequences come from PBMCs, collected after an allogeneic stem cell transplant with post-transplant cyclophosphamide. These receptors were obtained from a male patient younger than 45 who received an allogeneic stem cell transplant from a related donor, was CMV-positive, and had acute GVHD only. Part of the T cell pool may stem from the graft donor.

The chain links TRBV19 to TRBJ1-5, with D perhaps matching TRBD1 (6 bases). The germline V and J ends were trimmed by 7 bases and 5 bases, with 12 bases remaining between them. Germline V gene data show CDR1 as LNHDA and CDR2 as SQIVND (reference sequence). The CDR3 loop spans 13 amino acids. CDR3 sequence reads: CASTRQVDQPQHF. CDR3 in DNA: TGTGCCAGTACCCGACAGGTCGATCAGCCCCAGCATTTT.

V usage is TRBV10-3 and J usage is TRBJ2-7, with TRBD1 identical over 9 bases. The J segment lost 3 bases and the V segment lost 5 bases, leaving 5 bases of the junction unmatched. The CDR3 extends over 14 amino acids. The germline V gene has CDR1 ENHRY and CDR2 SYGVKD. CDR3 in DNA: TGTGCCATCAGTACCGGACAGGGGTTCTACGAGCAGTACTTC. It is translated as CAISTGQGFYEQYF.

The gene calls are TRBV5-5 and TRBJ1-2; 7 bases line up with TRBD1. The germline CDR1 and CDR2 sequences are SGHKS and YYEKEE (reference sequence). The CDR3 spans 14 residues. After removal of 2 bases from V and 7 bases from J, the junction contained 8 bases not matched to a gene. DNA of the CDR3: TGTGCCAGCAGCTTCGACAGGGCAAGCGGTGGCTACACCTTC. This translates into CASSFDRASGGYTF.

The chain is built from TRBV13 and TRBJ2-7; 12 positions match TRBD1. The germline CDR1 and CDR2 sequences are PRHDT and FYEKMQ (reference sequence). J lost 4 bases, V lost 3 bases, and 4 bases had no gene match. This CDR3 contains 15 residues. CDR3 DNA sequence: TGTGCCAGCAGCTTTCTGGGACAGGGGGCGTACGAGCAGTACTTC. Protein: CASSFLGQGAYEQYF.

CDR3 coding DNA: TGCGCCAGCAGCCCGGACAGGGGTATCGACGAGCAGTACTTC. The encoded protein is CASSPDRGIDEQYF. The rearrangement joins TRBV5-1 to TRBJ2-7; 9 bases fit TRBD1. Trimming cost V 4 bases and J 5 bases; bases outside gene matches: 7. The V gene's germline CDR1 is SGHRS and CDR2 YFSETQ. The CDR3 is made up of 14 amino acids.

The chain combines TRBV7-3 with TRBJ2-5, with D tentatively TRBD2 (7 bases). Trimming cost V 4 bases and J 2 bases, with 17 bases left between them. Germline CDR1 SGHTA, CDR2 FQGTGA. The CDR3 spans 16 residues. The DNA for the CDR3 is TGTGCCAGCAGCTATGGGGGGGGCGCCTCACAAGAGACCCAGTACTTC. Translating it yields CASSYGGGASQETQYF.